The T cell receptor (beta chain) under discussion was sequenced for a study of control samples from healthy donors and cancer patients. The germline gives CDR1 ENHRY, CDR2 SYGVKD. Trimming removed 5 bases at V and 3 bases at J, with 10 bases between. The CDR3 runs 13 residues. Sequencing used immunoSEQ multiplex PCR; TCRdb keeps in-frame clones, though not all of them. The sample contains about 95,000 clones, around four fifths of which appear only once. The count of this clone is one. The chain has TRBV10-3 and TRBJ1-1, with a possible D match to TRBD1 (6 bases). The specimen sequenced was blood. This sequence originates from a man under 40 in good health. The CDR3 sequence: CAISPRQDTEAFF. In DNA, the CDR3 is TGTGCCATCAGTCCACGACAGGACACTGAAGCTTTCTTT.